A single T cell receptor beta chain is shown here with its context. The target antigen is unknown. The method was immunoSEQ multiplex PCR; TCRdb's version includes in-frame clones alone and lacks a portion of them. The sample records more than 200,000 clones, 70% being singletons. The sample is drawn from a study of cytotoxic CD8 clonotypes in ibrutinib-treated CLL. The overall study: The samples contained about 250,000 productive templates on average. They also contained an average of about 90,000 productive rearrangements.

Study-wide results and limits: The study found baseline clonality above age-matched healthy donors, tracking circulating CD8+ T-cell counts. Having risen at ibrutinib response, clonality had fallen back toward baseline by progression.

Germline CDR1 SQVTM, CDR2 ANQGSEA. The CDR3 has 16 residues. The ends lost 5 bases at V and 7 bases at J; junction bases unmatched: 7. The chain combines TRBV29-1 with TRBJ2-2, with 16 positions matching TRBD2. The sequencing used PBMCs, collected after 24 months of ibrutinib treatment. The clonotype originates from a human donor with chronic lymphocytic leukemia. The DNA of the CDR3 is TGCAGCGTTCCAGGGACTAGCGGGAGGGCTGGCGGGGAGCTGTTTTTT. This sequence encodes CSVPGTSGRAGGELFF.